This T cell receptor beta chain was identified during a study of identifying expanded T cells in peripheral blood. Study conclusions and caveats: Variance in clone template counts between roughly two-week samples significantly increased with total template count across all healthy donors. Differentially abundant clones: about 1.1 between replicates, about 15 at around 14 days, more than 18 at four.

Sequencing used immunoSEQ multiplex PCR; TCRdb keeps in-frame clones, though not all of them. The sample contains approximately 100,000 clones, almost 90% of which appear only once. The germline V gene encodes CDR1 PRHDT and CDR2 FYEKMQ (reference sequence). There are 12 residues in the CDR3. Trimming removed 6 bases from V and 7 bases from J; junction bases left unmatched: 2. Collection occurred without any documented infections or immune events in donors. Points on this clone: Its antigen is undetermined.

This receptor was identified in a person between 18 and 75 years old in good health. The sample consisted of blood. The V gene is TRBV13, the J gene TRBJ1-1; TRBD1 matches 10 bases. In nucleotides, the CDR3 is TGTGCCAGCAGGGACAGGGGGAATGAAGCTTTCTTT. This codes for CASRDRGNEAFF.